This TCR beta chain was identified during a study of cytotoxic CD8 clonotypes in ibrutinib-treated CLL. Turning to the study itself: A median around 12 months of treatment, range 6 to 36, preceded the collection of response samples.

About this clone: Its antigen remains unknown.

Germline V CDR1 and CDR2: MNHNY, SVGAGI (reference sequence). This CDR3 spans 14 amino acids. The ends were cut back, 7 bases at V and 4 bases at J, with 16 bases in the middle. Produced via immunoSEQ multiplex PCR; TCRdb's table is partial and in-frame only. Of some 35,000 clones detected, 70% to 80% appear once; the ten largest clones hold roughly a sixth. Around 2.1 micrograms of genomic DNA from cryopreserved PBMCs went into TCR beta libraries. Whole-study findings and limits: Stable or contracted on treatment, public clonotypes were also uncommon.

This sample comprised PBMCs, obtained at disease progression, from a patient treated with ibrutinib. The chain joins TRBV6-6 to TRBJ1-2; D unclear. This receptor was obtained from a human donor with chronic lymphocytic leukemia. The CDR3 spells CASTGAGQSYGYTF. CDR3 DNA: TGTGCCAGCACTGGCGCCGGGCAGTCCTATGGCTACACCTTC.